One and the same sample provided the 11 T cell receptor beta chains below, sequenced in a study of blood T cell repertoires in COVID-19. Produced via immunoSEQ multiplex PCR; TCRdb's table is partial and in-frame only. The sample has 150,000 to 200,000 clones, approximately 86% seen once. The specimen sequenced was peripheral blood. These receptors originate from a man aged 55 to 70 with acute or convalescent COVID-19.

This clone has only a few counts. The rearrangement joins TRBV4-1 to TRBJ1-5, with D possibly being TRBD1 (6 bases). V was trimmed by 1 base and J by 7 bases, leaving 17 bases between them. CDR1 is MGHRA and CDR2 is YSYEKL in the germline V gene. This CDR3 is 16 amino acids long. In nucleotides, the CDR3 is TGCGCCAGCAGCCAAGTCCTCGGGGCGAGGGGGCAGCCCCAGCATTTT. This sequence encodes CASSQVLGARGQPQHF.

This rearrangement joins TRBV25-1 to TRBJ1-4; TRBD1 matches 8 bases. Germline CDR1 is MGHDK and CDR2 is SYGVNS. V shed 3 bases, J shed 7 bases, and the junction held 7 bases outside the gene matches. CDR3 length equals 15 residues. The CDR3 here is CASSDSGRGPEKLFF. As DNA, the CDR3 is TGTGCCAGCAGTGACTCGGGCAGGGGGCCTGAAAAACTGTTTTTT.

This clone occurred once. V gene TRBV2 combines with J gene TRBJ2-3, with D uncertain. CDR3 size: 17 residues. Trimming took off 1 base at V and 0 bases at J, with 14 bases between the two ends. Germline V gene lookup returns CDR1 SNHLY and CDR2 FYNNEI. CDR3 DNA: TGTGCCAGCAGTGAAGAGGCTAGGCTAACTAGCACAGATACGCAGTATTTT. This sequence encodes CASSEEARLTSTDTQYF. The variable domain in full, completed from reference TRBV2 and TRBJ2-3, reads EPEVTQTPSHQVTQMGQEVILRCVPISNHLYFYWYRQILGQKVEFLVSFYNNEISEKSEIFDDQFSVERPDGSNFTLKIRSTKLEDSAMYFCASSEEARLTSTDTQYFGPGTRLTVL.

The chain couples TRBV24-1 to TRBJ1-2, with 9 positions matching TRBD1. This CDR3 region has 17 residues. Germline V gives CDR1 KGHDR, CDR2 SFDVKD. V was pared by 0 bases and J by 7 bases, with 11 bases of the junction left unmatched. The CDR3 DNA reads TGTGCCACCAGTGATTTGCGGGGCACAGGGGGCATCGGTGGCTACACCTTC. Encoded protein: CATSDLRGTGGIGGYTF.

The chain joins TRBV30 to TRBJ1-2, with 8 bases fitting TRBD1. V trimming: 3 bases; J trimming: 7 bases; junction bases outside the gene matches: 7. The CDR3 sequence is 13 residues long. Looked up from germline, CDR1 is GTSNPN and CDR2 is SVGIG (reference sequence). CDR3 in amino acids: CAWSARTGFGYTF. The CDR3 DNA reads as TGTGCCTGGAGCGCGCGGACAGGGTTTGGCTACACCTTC.

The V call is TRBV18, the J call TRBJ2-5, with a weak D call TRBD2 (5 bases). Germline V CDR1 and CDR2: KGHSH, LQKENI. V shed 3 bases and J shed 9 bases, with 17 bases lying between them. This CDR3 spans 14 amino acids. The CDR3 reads CASSPTPGTRAQYF. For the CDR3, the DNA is TGTGCCAGCTCACCTACTCCGGGTACTAGGGCCCAGTACTTC.

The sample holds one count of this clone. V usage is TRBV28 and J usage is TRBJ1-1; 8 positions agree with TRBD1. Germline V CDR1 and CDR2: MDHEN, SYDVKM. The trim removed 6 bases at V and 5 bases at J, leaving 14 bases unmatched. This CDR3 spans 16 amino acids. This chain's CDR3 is CASSSSTGARGTEAFF. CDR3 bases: TGTGCCAGCAGCTCCTCGACAGGGGCCAGGGGAACTGAAGCTTTCTTT. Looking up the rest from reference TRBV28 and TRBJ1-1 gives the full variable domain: DVKVTQSSRYLVKRTGEKVFLECVQDMDHENMFWYRQDPGLGLRLIYFSYDVKMKEKGDIPEGYSVSREKKERFSLILESASTNQTSMYLCASSSSTGARGTEAFFGQGTRLTVV.

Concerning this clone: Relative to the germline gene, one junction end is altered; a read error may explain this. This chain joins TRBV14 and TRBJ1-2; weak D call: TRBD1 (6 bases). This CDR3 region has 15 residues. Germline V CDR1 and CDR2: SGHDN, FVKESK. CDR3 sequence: CASSQVRGANYGHTF. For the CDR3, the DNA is TGTGCCAGCAGCCAAGTGCGGGGGGCTAACTATGGCCACACCTTC.

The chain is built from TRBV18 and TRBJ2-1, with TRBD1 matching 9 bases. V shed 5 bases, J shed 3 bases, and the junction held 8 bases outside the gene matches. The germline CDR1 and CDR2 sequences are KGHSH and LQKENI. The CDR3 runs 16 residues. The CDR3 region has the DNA TGTGCCAGCTCAGCCCGGACAGGGGATCACTACAATGAGCAGTTCTTC. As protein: CASSARTGDHYNEQFF.

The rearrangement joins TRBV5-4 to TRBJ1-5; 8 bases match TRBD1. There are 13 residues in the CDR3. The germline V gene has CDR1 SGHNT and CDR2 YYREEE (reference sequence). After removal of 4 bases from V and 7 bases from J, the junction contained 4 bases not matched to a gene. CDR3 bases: TGTGCCAGCAGCCCGGACAGGGAACAGCCCCAGCATTTT. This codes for CASSPDREQPQHF.

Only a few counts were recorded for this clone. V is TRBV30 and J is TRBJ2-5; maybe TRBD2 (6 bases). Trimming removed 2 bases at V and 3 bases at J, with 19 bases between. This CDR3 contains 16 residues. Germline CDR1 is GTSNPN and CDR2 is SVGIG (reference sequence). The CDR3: CAWSRRAVLYEETQYF. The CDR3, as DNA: TGTGCCTGGAGTCGGAGGGCAGTTTTATATGAAGAGACCCAGTACTTC.